These 29 T cell receptor beta chains were sequenced from one sample in a study of cytomegalovirus exposure and HLA in healthy donors. Clones were sequenced by immunoSEQ multiplex PCR, and TCRdb holds only the in-frame ones, with some missing. Here the sample spans 130,000 or so clones, approximately 87% being singletons. The specimen was PBMCs. All receptors derive from a young woman in good health and CMV-seronegative.

Only one count was recorded for this clone. This chain links TRBV9 with TRBJ2-7; 8 bases are a match to TRBD1. Germline assignment: CDR1 SGDLS and CDR2 YYNGEE. Losses at the gene ends were 3 bases for V and 6 bases for J; bases not matched to a gene: 2. The CDR3 extends over 12 amino acids. This CDR3 is CASSADRGEQYF. CDR3 DNA sequence: TGTGCCAGCAGCGCAGACAGGGGCGAGCAGTACTTC.

A single count supports this clone. The V gene is TRBV11-2, the J gene TRBJ2-1, with TRBD2 matching over 7 bases. This CDR3 has 15 residues. Germline-derived CDR1 and CDR2 are SGHAT and FQNNGV. V lost 1 base and J lost 5; bases outside the gene matches: 5. The CDR3 bases are TGTGCCAGCAGCTTAGGTTCTAGCGGCAACAATGAGCAGTTCTTC. Translation gives CASSLGSSGNNEQFF.

The chain combines TRBV2 with TRBJ1-2; the D is unclear. CDR1 and CDR2 (germline): SNHLY, FYNNEI. Trimming shortened V by 4 bases and J by 4 bases, and 13 bases separated the two germline ends. This CDR3 is built from 14 residues. The CDR3 reads CASSGSPEVYGYTF. The CDR3 DNA follows: TGTGCCAGCAGTGGGTCCCCAGAAGTCTATGGCTACACCTTC.

In this sample, this clone turned up once. J is TRBJ1-1 and V is TRBV10-1; TRBD1 agrees at 8 bases. The CDR3 covers 13 residues. V gave up 4 bases and J gave up 6 bases; unmatched junction bases: 4. CDR1 and CDR2 from the germline V gene are WNHNN and SYGVQD (reference sequence). The CDR3 sequence: CASSGTGSAEAFF. The CDR3 DNA reads TGCGCCAGCAGTGGGACAGGGAGCGCTGAAGCTTTCTTT.

V is TRBV5-1 and J is TRBJ1-6; no definite D call. CDR3 length: 15 residues. The germline V gene encodes CDR1 SGHRS and CDR2 YFSETQ. Trimming left V 2 bases short and J 0 bases short, with 6 bases between. The CDR3 DNA is TGCGCCAGCAGCTTCTCTAGCTCCTATAATTCACCCCTCCACTTT. It specifies CASSFSSSYNSPLHF. The full variable domain, with the rest looked up from reference TRBV5-1 and TRBJ1-6, is KAGVTQTPRYLIKTRGQQVTLSCSPISGHRSVSWYQQTPGQGLQFLFEYFSETQRNKGNFPGRFSGRQFSNSRSEMNVSTLELGDSALYLCASSFSSSYNSPLHFGNGTRLTVT.

The chain recombines TRBV7-3 with TRBJ2-3; 9 bases map to TRBD2. J was trimmed by 0 bases and V by 0 bases; bases with no gene match: 7. CDR1 and CDR2 (germline): SGHTA, FQGTGA. This CDR3 is 18 amino acids long. CDR3 amino acids: CASSLTYQAGGSTDTQYF. The CDR3 DNA sequence: TGTGCCAGCAGCTTAACCTATCAAGCGGGGGGAAGCACAGATACGCAGTATTTT.

The genes are TRBV18 and TRBJ2-2; weak D call: TRBD2 (5 bases). Trimming took off 0 bases at V and 5 bases at J, with 10 bases between the two ends. The CDR3 has 15 residues. CDR1 is KGHSH, CDR2 LQKENI, per germline. The CDR3 DNA reads TGTGCCAGCTCACCACCTAACCCGGGGACCGGGGAGCTGTTTTTT. The encoded protein is CASSPPNPGTGELFF.

The chain links TRBV6-5 to TRBJ2-7; D might be TRBD2 (6 bases). V dropped 11 bases and J dropped 0 bases, with 17 bases sitting between them. The CDR3 has 14 amino acids. The germline CDR1 and CDR2 sequences are MNHEY and SVGAGI. Here the CDR3 reads CASTTGDRSYEQYF. For the CDR3, the DNA is TGTGCCTCTACTACGGGGGATCGCTCCTACGAGCAGTACTTC.

V usage is TRBV28 and J usage is TRBJ1-6; no definite D call. The germline V gene encodes CDR1 MDHEN and CDR2 SYDVKM. Deletions cut 7 bases from V and 7 bases from J, with 5 bases between. The CDR3 length is 11 residues. CDR3 region: CASTGNSPLHF. The CDR3 coding sequence is TGTGCCAGCACCGGGAATTCACCCCTCCACTTT.

This clone was seen once. The V call is TRBV9, the J call TRBJ1-3; 7 bases match TRBD1. The V segment lost 4 bases and the J segment 0 bases; nucleotides outside the gene matches: 1. The CDR3 extends over 14 amino acids. Looked up from germline, CDR1 is SGDLS and CDR2 is YYNGEE. The CDR3 is CASSRTGSGNTIYF. In DNA form, the CDR3 reads TGTGCCAGCAGCCGGACAGGCTCTGGAAACACCATATATTTT.

The rearrangement links TRBV10-3 to TRBJ1-1, with TRBD1 matching 7 bases. Germline loops: CDR1 ENHRY, CDR2 SYGVKD. Losses at the gene ends were 4 bases for V and 5 bases for J; bases not matched to a gene: 4. The length of the CDR3 is 13 residues. CDR3 loop: CAISGGGGTEAFF. The DNA of the CDR3 is TGTGCCATCAGTGGAGGGGGCGGAACTGAAGCTTTCTTT.

This clone has just one count. V is TRBV7-8 and J is TRBJ2-7, with D possibly being TRBD1 (6 bases). Per the germline V gene, CDR1 is SGHVS and CDR2 is FQNEAQ. The ends were cut back, 5 bases at V and 3 bases at J, with 17 bases in the middle. This CDR3 contains 15 residues. In DNA form, the CDR3 reads TGTGCCAGCAGCCAAACCGGGACAAAGAGCTACGAGCAGTACTTC. The encoded protein is CASSQTGTKSYEQYF.

The gene calls are TRBV5-6 and TRBJ2-3; D not resolved. The CDR3 is 13 residues long. V lost 0 bases to trimming and J lost 6 bases, with 8 bases between them. Germline lookup yields CDR1 SGHDT and CDR2 YYEEEE. CDR3 protein: CASSLAPRDTQYF. The CDR3 nucleotides are TGTGCCAGCAGCTTGGCCCCCCGGGATACGCAGTATTTT.

This chain links TRBV7-2 with TRBJ2-7, with TRBD2 matching over 8 bases. The germline CDR1 and CDR2 sequences are SGHTA and FQGNSA. V lost 1 base to trimming and J lost 7 bases; unmatched junction nucleotides: 18. There are 18 residues in the CDR3. CDR3 in DNA: TGTGCCAGCAGCTTAGGTTATCAGCGGGGGCCCTTCTTCTTGGAGCAGTACTTC. Its translation: CASSLGYQRGPFFLEQYF.

CDR3 in amino acids: CASSDMAGSTGELFF. Here the CDR3 DNA reads TGTGCCAGCAGTGACATGGCGGGGAGCACCGGGGAGCTGTTTTTT. This rearrangement joins TRBV6-1 to TRBJ2-2, with D possibly TRBD2 on 6 matching bases. Per germline, CDR1 MNHNS and CDR2 SASEGT. The CDR3 covers 15 residues. V lost 3 bases and J 4 bases, leaving 12 bases between the germline ends.

The rearrangement joins TRBV5-1 to TRBJ2-2; D is possibly TRBD1 (5 bases). V lost 1 base and J 4 bases, leaving 11 bases between the germline ends. The CDR3 is made up of 15 amino acids. Germline CDR1 and CDR2: SGHRS and YFSETQ. The CDR3, as DNA: TGCGCCAGCAGCTTGTCACAGGCCGGCACCGGGGAGCTGTTTTTT. It translates to CASSLSQAGTGELFF.

This chain joins TRBV11-2 and TRBJ2-7; 7 bases are a match to TRBD2. Trimming took 7 bases from V and 1 from J; bases not matched to a gene: 10. The CDR3 contains 15 residues. Germline lookup yields CDR1 SGHAT and CDR2 FQNNGV. The CDR3 coding sequence is TGTGCCAGCACCGAACGACTAGCAGAATCCTACGAGCAGTACTTC. It encodes CASTERLAESYEQYF.

This clone came up a few times. The V and J genes are TRBV7-8 and TRBJ1-6; no clear D gene. V gave up 5 bases and J gave up 0 bases, with 17 bases separating them. Per germline, CDR1 SGHVS and CDR2 FQNEAQ. This CDR3 contains 18 residues. This chain's CDR3 is CASSPLREGSSYNSPLHF. The DNA of the CDR3 is TGTGCCAGCAGCCCCCTAAGGGAGGGAAGCTCCTATAATTCACCCCTCCACTTT. Complete variable domain (other parts from reference TRBV7-8 and TRBJ1-6): GAGVSQSPRYKVAKRGQDVALRCDPISGHVSLFWYQQALGQGPEFLTYFQNEAQLDKSGLPSDRFFAERPEGSVSTLKIQRTQQEDSAVYLCASSPLREGSSYNSPLHFGNGTRLTVT.

The chain links TRBV5-8 to TRBJ2-1, with 8 bases that match TRBD1. The germline CDR1 and CDR2 sequences are SGHTS and YDEGEE. This CDR3 has 13 residues. V shed 0 bases and J 12 bases; nucleotides not matched to a gene: 5. CDR3 DNA: TGTGCCAGCAGCTTGGGCGGACAGGGAAGGCAGTTCTTC. This translates into CASSLGGQGRQFF.

The V gene is TRBV30, the J gene TRBJ1-6, with 10 positions matching TRBD1. CDR1 and CDR2 (germline): GTSNPN, SVGIG (reference sequence). V lost 2 bases, J lost 11 bases, and 9 bases stayed unmatched. The length of the CDR3 is 15 residues. Written as DNA, the CDR3 is TGTGCCTGGAGTCCTTTGGACAGGGGGTTGGCACCCCTCCACTTT. This encodes CAWSPLDRGLAPLHF.

The CDR3: CASSQPATESYEQYF. CDR3 coding DNA: TGTGCCAGCAGCCAACCGGCGACAGAATCCTACGAGCAGTACTTC. The gene calls are TRBV14 and TRBJ2-7, with a tentative D call TRBD1 (5 bases). Trimming removed 2 bases at V and 1 base at J, with 12 bases between. Germline V gene lookup returns CDR1 SGHDN and CDR2 FVKESK. The CDR3 is 15 residues long.

The V call is TRBV4-3, the J call TRBJ2-7; a possible D gene is TRBD2 (6 bases). This CDR3 has 16 residues. CDR1 is LGHNA and CDR2 is YSLEER in the germline V gene. The germline V and J ends were trimmed by 0 bases and 3 bases, with 15 bases remaining between them. The CDR3 loop reads CASSQDRRTDYYEQYF. The CDR3 bases are TGCGCCAGCAGCCAAGATCGGCGGACGGACTACTACGAGCAGTACTTC.

This clone was counted many times. The rearrangement links TRBV6-6 to TRBJ1-1, with 9 bases identical to TRBD1. V lost 5 bases to trimming and J lost 4 bases; unmatched junction nucleotides: 8. The CDR3 is made up of 15 amino acids. Germline-derived CDR1 and CDR2 are MNHNY and SVGAGI (reference sequence). The CDR3 sequence is CASSDPGQGSTEAFF. The CDR3 DNA sequence: TGTGCCAGCAGTGACCCCGGACAGGGGAGCACTGAAGCTTTCTTT.

The gene calls are TRBV9 and TRBJ2-2; D may be TRBD1 (6 bases). This CDR3 is 13 amino acids long. With 1 base removed from V and 6 bases from J, the gap between germline ends came to 7 bases. Germline V gene data show CDR1 as SGDLS and CDR2 as YYNGEE. The CDR3 nucleotides read TGTGCCAGCAGCGTAACAGGGTCCGGGGAGCTGTTTTTT. This translates into CASSVTGSGELFF.

This chain joins TRBV19 and TRBJ2-2; D is perhaps TRBD2 (7 bases). Germline V lookup: CDR1 LNHDA, CDR2 SQIVND (reference sequence). V gave up 8 bases and J gave up 2 bases, with 15 bases separating them. The CDR3 has 15 residues. CDR3 in DNA: TGTGCCAGTCACCCCGCGGGGGCTAACACCGGGGAGCTGTTTTTT. Translating gives CASHPAGANTGELFF.

This rearrangement joins TRBV7-2 to TRBJ1-3, with D tentatively TRBD1 (5 bases). With 2 bases removed from V and 4 bases from J, the gap between germline ends came to 9 bases. Looked up from germline, CDR1 is SGHTA and CDR2 is FQGNSA. This CDR3 has 14 amino acids. The CDR3 DNA is TGTGCCAGCAGCTTAACTCGGGGGGGAAACACCATATATTTT. As protein: CASSLTRGGNTIYF.

V and J are TRBV6-5 and TRBJ2-7; D is unclear. V was shortened by 4 bases and J by 7 bases, with 8 bases between the two germline ends. This CDR3 region has 11 residues. Looked up from germline, CDR1 is MNHEY and CDR2 is SVGAGI. CDR3 sequence (DNA): TGTGCCAGCAGTTCTTTGAGGGAGCAGTACTTC. Its protein is CASSSLREQYF.

The chain employs TRBV10-1 and TRBJ1-5; weak D call: TRBD1 (6 bases). This CDR3 contains 13 residues. CDR1 and CDR2 from the germline V gene are WNHNN and SYGVQD (reference sequence). The V gene lost 6 bases and the J gene lost 6 bases, with 12 bases spanning the gap. Here the CDR3 reads CASSEAQGQPQHF. The DNA for the CDR3 is TGCGCCAGCAGCGAGGCACAGGGTCAGCCCCAGCATTTT.

This chain's CDR3 is CASTSRVSNQPQHF. The CDR3 nucleotides are TGTGCCAGCACATCCAGGGTTAGCAATCAGCCCCAGCATTTT. This chain joins TRBV19 and TRBJ1-5; tentatively, D is TRBD1 (5 bases). The germline V gene encodes CDR1 LNHDA and CDR2 SQIVND (reference sequence). The CDR3 is 14 amino acids. Trimming stripped 9 bases from V and 0 bases from J, with 12 bases between.